One sample yielded the 6 T cell receptor beta chains listed below, sequenced in a study of shared clonotypes between healthy human individuals. CD8 cells classed as naive were CD45RO-negative and positively selected for CCR7, excluding terminally differentiated effector memory CD45RA+ cells. Generated by immunoSEQ multiplex PCR, the TCRdb table keeps only in-frame clones and is missing some. This table holds hundreds of thousands of clones, roughly 96% found once. The sequenced material came from naive CD8+ T cells sorted from blood. These receptors all come from a woman in her 30s in good health.

The rearrangement joins TRBV27 to TRBJ1-5, with D unresolved. The germline CDR1 and CDR2 sequences are MNHEY and SMNVEV (reference sequence). This CDR3 region has 15 residues. Trimming left V 1 base short and J 2 bases short, with 9 bases between. The CDR3 loop is CASSLYSGGNQPQHF. The CDR3 region has the DNA TGTGCCAGCAGTTTATATTCGGGTGGCAATCAGCCCCAGCATTTT.

The J gene is TRBJ1-1, the V gene TRBV27, with unresolved D. Germline assignment: CDR1 MNHEY and CDR2 SMNVEV (reference sequence). The V end lost 6 bases, the J end lost 6 bases, and 17 bases lay between the germline ends. The CDR3 has 14 residues. CDR3 sequence (DNA): TGTGCCAGCAGCTCCCTACAGAGGGAGCCTGAAGCTTTCTTT. Translation: CASSSLQREPEAFF.

The V gene is TRBV2, the J gene TRBJ2-3; D may be TRBD2 (6 bases). The CDR3 contains 15 residues. V dropped 4 bases and J dropped 1 base, with 12 bases sitting between them. Germline CDR1 and CDR2: SNHLY and FYNNEI. CDR3 residues: CASSVGGYRTDTQYF. CDR3 coding DNA: TGTGCCAGCAGTGTGGGGGGATATCGCACAGATACGCAGTATTTT.

The rearrangement links TRBV19 to TRBJ1-1; D unresolved. The V end was cut by 1 base, the J end by 1 base, with 10 bases between. Germline V gene lookup returns CDR1 LNHDA and CDR2 SQIVND (reference sequence). The CDR3 consists of 15 residues. The DNA of the CDR3 is TGTGCCAGTAGTATAGGATGGAGCGCGAACACTGAAGCTTTCTTT. It is translated as CASSIGWSANTEAFF.

The sample holds one count of this clone. V gene TRBV7-8 combines with J gene TRBJ2-1; weak D call: TRBD2 (7 bases). There are 16 residues in the CDR3. Trimming cost V 1 base and J 2 bases, with 12 bases left between them. The germline gives CDR1 SGHVS, CDR2 FQNEAQ. CDR3 residues: CASSLEAGHTYNEQFF. For the CDR3, the DNA is TGTGCCAGCAGCTTAGAAGCGGGACACACCTACAATGAGCAGTTCTTC.

The rearrangement uses TRBV19 and TRBJ2-7; 10 nucleotides align to TRBD1. Germline lookup yields CDR1 LNHDA and CDR2 SQIVND (reference sequence). V lost 10 bases, J lost 4 bases, and 4 bases stayed unmatched. The CDR3 runs to 12 residues. The CDR3 DNA is TGTGCCACCCGGGGACAGGGGTACGAGCAGTACTTC. It encodes CATRGQGYEQYF. Complete variable domain (other parts from reference TRBV19 and TRBJ2-7): DGGITQSPKYLFRKEGQNVTLSCEQNLNHDAMYWYRQDPGQGLRLIYYSQIVNDFQKGDIAEGYSVSREKKESFPLTVTSAQKNPTAFYLCATRGQGYEQYFGPGTRLTVT.